The entry below gives a single T cell receptor (beta chain) sequence along with its context. Its cognate antigen is unknown. These data come from a study of shared clonotypes between healthy human individuals. Study-level points and caveats: Richness estimates generally favored naive over memory subsets. Rarefaction gave evidence that sorted-subset sequencing remained incomplete despite large depth. The generation probabilities recorded for non-shared clonotypes fell below those of clonotypes shared by all four donors.

Only in-frame clones appear in the TCRdb table, and some are missing; sequencing was by immunoSEQ multiplex PCR. The data show more than 2 million clones, with around 93% seen just once and about 1.7% held by the top ten. Naive CD8 populations comprised CD45RO-negative cells positively selected for CCR7, excluding terminally differentiated effector memory CD45RA+ cells. The CDR3 is made up of 15 amino acids. The V and J ends lost 5 bases and 2 bases, in that order; junction bases with no gene match: 6. The germline V gene encodes CDR1 MGHRA and CDR2 YSYEKL. The chain employs TRBV4-1 and TRBJ2-3, with TRBD1 identical over 8 bases. This sequence originates from a man younger than 30 in good health. Some clones in this sample may be carry-over from other donors' samples. The material sequenced was naive CD8+ T cells from PBMCs. The DNA for the CDR3 is TGCGCCAGCAGCGAAGGACAGGGCTTCACAGATACGCAGTATTTT. This codes for CASSEGQGFTDTQYF.